The 2 T cell receptor beta chains reported below all come from one sample, sequenced in a study of blood T cells in healthy people across ages. Through a sample-barcoded 5' primer and a J-beta primer mix, a second PCR was run for 7 to 11 cycles. TCRdb re-called the 5' RACE reads with MiXCR, one entry per CDR3 protein. The sample shows about 540,000 distinct CDR3 sequences, 24% of them seen only once. In addition, the sample was reused for a study of T cells of mothers and their children.

The specimen sequenced was blood. These receptors were obtained from a boy younger than 18 in good health.

The chain is built from TRBV11-2 and TRBJ2-1; D ambiguous. This CDR3 comprises 15 residues. V dropped 4 bases and J dropped 2 bases, with 12 bases sitting between them. Germline CDR1 SGHAT, CDR2 FQNNGV. CDR3 coding DNA: TGTGCCAGCAGCTCATACCGTACTCCCTACAATGAGCAGTTCTTC. This sequence encodes CASSSYRTPYNEQFF.

J is TRBJ2-1 and V is TRBV11-2; 7 positions agree with TRBD1. The V gene's germline CDR1 is SGHAT and CDR2 FQNNGV. This CDR3 contains 21 residues. Trimming at V came to 1 base and at J to 4 bases, leaving 22 bases not matched to a gene. CDR3 DNA sequence: TGTGCCAGCAGCTTAGGAAGGGGGCTCAATAGCCCCGGAGAGAAGTACAATGAGCAGTTCTTC. It specifies CASSLGRGLNSPGEKYNEQFF. Combining the CDR3 with reference TRBV11-2 and TRBJ2-1 gives the whole variable domain EAGVAQSPRYKIIEKRQSVAFWCNPISGHATLYWYQQILGQGPKLLIQFQNNGVVDDSQLPKDRFSAERLKGVDSTLKIQPAKLEDSAVYLCASSLGRGLNSPGEKYNEQFFGPGTRLTVL.